This T cell receptor (beta chain) was profiled in a study of T cell repertoires in cytomegalovirus infection (dated by TCRdb to between 2018 and 2021). The study in broad terms: Recently identified HLA-C-restricted CMV epitopes, whose presentation resists viral immunomodulation, were targeted by peptide stimulations together with well-studied HLA-B-restricted epitopes. The HLA type of each donor mattered for the analysis, because public TCR beta signatures pointed to carriage of CMV infection along with the matching HLA type.

The full study reports these points: In the ex vivo response, HLA-C-restricted CMV-specific TCR beta clonotypes were dominant, and in two of eight donors the single most frequent clonotype came from this HLA-C-restricted group. In both this cohort and an independent roughly 350-donor cohort, the cumulative frequency of public TCR beta family members distinguished carriers of CMV infection plus the relevant HLA type.

The CDR3 sequence holds 11 residues, the cysteine and phenylalanine included. The read is trimmed to its CDR3 DNA, 33 bases read in frame from base 1. According to the germline V gene, CDR1 reads MNHNS and CDR2 reads SASEGT. Relative to germline, V is 6 bases shorter and J is 9 bases shorter, with 11 bases between their ends. This clonotype was seen only a few times. Its antigen target is currently unknown. Per-nucleotide qualities are absent, and no much larger clonotype sits a single base away. Sequencing took place on an Illumina HiSeq 1500. In TCRdb, the public reads were trimmed at Q25 with fastp and aligned with MiXCR, with productive beta chains retained. Every CDR3 protein is listed once, alongside the most common genes and DNA of its rows. The sample yields about 830,000 distinct CDR3 sequences; about 31% were counted once. Around an eighth of the sample belongs to the ten largest clones. The sample's treatment or condition label, decoded: in vitro stimulation with specific CMV peptide epitopes to enrich CMV-specific T cells.

The clonotype originates from a human donor in good health (CMV status not recorded). Some clones in this sample may be carry-over from other donors' samples. Sequencing used cultured CD8+ T cells from PBMCs, obtained from culture after CMV antigen stimulation. This chain joins TRBV6-1 to TRBJ1-2, with an unclear D gene assignment. The CDR3 protein is CASRIDRRYTF. The nucleotide sequence is given as TGTGCCAGCAGGATAGACCGTCGCTACACCTTC.